This passage covers 3 T cell receptor beta chains from one sample sequenced in a study of blood T cell repertoires in COVID-19. Assay: immunoSEQ multiplex PCR; the TCRdb copy retains only in-frame clones and omits some. In the table there are about 85,000 clones, approximately 79% of which are singletons. Material for sequencing was peripheral blood. The origin of the receptors is a man between 65 and 79 years old with acute or convalescent COVID-19.

A few counts support this clone. V is TRBV10-1 and J is TRBJ2-4; D is possibly TRBD2 (6 bases). Trimming removed 6 bases from V and 9 bases from J, with 15 bases in between. Germline V gene data show CDR1 as WNHNN and CDR2 as SYGVQD (reference sequence). The CDR3 is made up of 13 amino acids. CDR3 loop: CASSAGLQSIQYF. CDR3 bases: TGCGCCAGCAGCGCGGGACTCCAAAGCATTCAGTACTTC.

The rearrangement joins TRBV6-5 to TRBJ2-1; TRBD2 matches at 7 bases. Germline V gene sequence: CDR1 MNHEY, CDR2 SVGAGI. The CDR3 length is 14 residues. The V segment lost 3 bases and the J segment 10 bases; nucleotides outside the gene matches: 9. This CDR3 reads CASSYDEGAGEQFF. As DNA, the CDR3 is TGTGCCAGCAGTTATGATGAAGGAGCGGGGGAGCAGTTCTTC.

V and J are TRBV7-9 and TRBJ2-5, with 14 bases aligning to TRBD2. V lost 4 bases to trimming and J lost 2 bases; unmatched junction nucleotides: 3. The V gene's germline CDR1 is SEHNR and CDR2 FQNEAQ (reference sequence). The length of the CDR3 is 16 residues. CDR3 sequence: CASSSRTSGGQETQYF. In nucleotides, the CDR3 is TGTGCCAGCAGCTCAAGGACTAGCGGGGGGCAAGAGACCCAGTACTTC.